These 16 T cell receptor beta chains were sequenced from one sample in a study of T cells after yellow fever vaccination. TCRdb processed the 5' RACE reads anew with MiXCR; each CDR3 protein has one entry. Here the sample spans under 250,000 distinct CDR3 sequences, about 3% being singletons. The sequencing here drew on CD4+ T cells sorted from PBMCs, taken 10 days after the yellow fever booster vaccination. These receptors were obtained from a man aged 18 to 30 who received the YFV17D yellow fever vaccine.

This clonotype has a handful of counts. The chain links TRBV5-1 to TRBJ2-1; possibly TRBD2 for D (6 bases). This CDR3 comprises 16 residues. The V and J ends lost 4 bases and 7 bases respectively, with 21 bases between them. CDR1 is SGHRS and CDR2 is YFSETQ in the germline V gene. This CDR3 reads CASSPFSGEDGNEQFF. The CDR3 DNA follows: TGCGCCAGCAGCCCATTTTCCGGGGAGGACGGGAATGAGCAGTTCTTC.

The chain recombines TRBV5-1 with TRBJ1-1; 7 positions agree with TRBD1. Germline V CDR1 and CDR2: SGHRS, YFSETQ. With 5 bases clipped from V and 5 bases from J, the junction kept 12 bases outside the gene matches. The CDR3 contains 15 residues. CDR3 residues: CASRAGTVGDTEAFF. CDR3 in DNA: TGCGCCAGCAGAGCCGGGACAGTGGGTGATACTGAAGCTTTCTTT.

This clonotype was recorded at least ten times. This chain links TRBV6-1 with TRBJ1-5, with D unresolved. V was clipped by 6 bases and J by 9 bases, with 15 bases between them. The CDR3 consists of 13 residues. The germline V gene encodes CDR1 MNHNS and CDR2 SASEGT. CDR3: CASSLGRDRPQHF. The CDR3 bases are TGTGCCAGCAGCTTAGGACGGGATCGGCCCCAGCATTTT.

This clonotype was seen more than once but under ten times. The rearrangement links TRBV7-2 to TRBJ1-3; D is ambiguous. Germline lookup yields CDR1 SGHTA and CDR2 FQGNSA. Trimming stripped 0 bases from V and 7 bases from J, with 10 bases between. The length of the CDR3 is 14 residues. The CDR3 nucleotides are TGTGCCAGCAGCTTAGCGTGGGCTGAGAACACCATATATTTT. Translating it yields CASSLAWAENTIYF.

The rearrangement links TRBV7-7 to TRBJ1-6, with D possibly being TRBD1 (5 bases). Germline-derived CDR1 and CDR2 are SSHAT and FNYEAQ (reference sequence). The CDR3 loop spans 13 amino acids. Trimming pared 5 bases from V and 8 bases from J, leaving 10 bases between. The CDR3 DNA reads as TGTGCCAGCAGCCAAGGGGCGTATTCACCCCTCCACTTT. Protein product: CASSQGAYSPLHF.

This rearrangement joins TRBV2 to TRBJ1-2; D unclear. Germline lookup yields CDR1 SNHLY and CDR2 FYNNEI. This CDR3 region has 14 residues. Trimming took off 3 bases at V and 4 bases at J, with 12 bases between the two ends. The chain's CDR3 is CASSEAGPRYGYTF. CDR3 nucleotide sequence: TGTGCCAGCAGTGAGGCCGGGCCTCGCTATGGCTACACCTTC.

This clonotype was counted at least ten times. The chain recombines TRBV6-2 or TRBV6-3 with TRBJ2-2, with D perhaps matching TRBD1 (6 bases). With 0 bases removed from V and 6 bases from J, the gap between germline ends came to 11 bases. The germline V gene has CDR1 MNHEY and CDR2 SVGEGT. The CDR3 extends over 15 amino acids. In nucleotides, the CDR3 is TGTGCCAGCAGTTACTCGAACAGGGCAGCCGGGGAGCTGTTTTTT. Protein: CASSYSNRAAGELFF.

This clonotype has ten or more counts. This chain uses TRBV9 with TRBJ2-6; D gene uncertain. This CDR3 has 12 amino acids. The germline V gene encodes CDR1 SGDLS and CDR2 YYNGEE. V lost 4 bases, J lost 6 bases, and 5 bases lay in between. CDR3 in amino acids: CASSLQANVLTF. The CDR3 DNA follows: TGTGCCAGCAGCCTCCAGGCCAACGTCCTGACTTTC.

This clonotype was observed a handful of times. This chain links TRBV12-3 or TRBV12-4 with TRBJ2-3, with 8 nucleotides matching TRBD2. V gave up 6 bases and J gave up 1 base; unmatched junction bases: 9. This CDR3 is 16 amino acids long. As DNA, the CDR3 is TGTGCCAGCAGCGATCGGGGGGGCCGAGGCACAGATACGCAGTATTTT. It codes for CASSDRGGRGTDTQYF.

This chain joins TRBV18 and TRBJ2-2, with TRBD1 matching over 9 bases. This CDR3 region has 13 residues. With 8 bases clipped from V and 7 bases from J, the junction kept 5 bases outside the gene matches. The germline V gene encodes CDR1 KGHSH and CDR2 LQKENI. CDR3: CASTDRGDGELFF. As DNA, the CDR3 is TGTGCCAGCACGGACAGGGGTGACGGGGAGCTGTTTTTT.

This clonotype was recorded at least ten times. V usage is TRBV29-1 and J usage is TRBJ2-1, with TRBD2 matching 10 bases. V gave up 7 bases and J gave up 7 bases; unmatched junction bases: 10. The CDR3 is 14 amino acids. The V gene's germline CDR1 is SQVTM and CDR2 ANQGSEA. This CDR3 is CSGISGGALNEQFF. The CDR3 DNA reads TGCAGCGGGATCAGCGGGGGGGCCTTGAATGAGCAGTTCTTC.

The chain uses TRBV7-2 and TRBJ2-1; D gene uncertain. The CDR3 extends over 14 amino acids. CDR1 and CDR2 from the germline V gene are SGHTA and FQGNSA. The V and J ends lost 4 bases and 4 bases respectively, with 11 bases between them. The CDR3 loop reads CASSSDDRYNEQFF. The CDR3 DNA sequence: TGTGCCAGCAGCTCGGACGACCGATACAATGAGCAGTTCTTC. The full variable domain, in which reference TRBV7-2 and TRBJ2-1 provide the parts outside the CDR3, is GAGVSQSPSNKVTEKGKDVELRCDPISGHTALYWYRQSLGQGLEFLIYFQGNSAPDKSGLPSDRFSAERTGGSVSTLTIQRTQQEDSAVYLCASSSDDRYNEQFFGPGTRLTVL.

This clonotype was counted many times. This chain connects TRBV7-9 to TRBJ2-7, with unresolved D. Trimming shortened V by 5 bases and J by 3 bases, and 11 bases separated the two germline ends. This CDR3 region has 13 residues. The germline V gene encodes CDR1 SEHNR and CDR2 FQNEAQ (reference sequence). The CDR3 here is CASSQDQDYEQYF. CDR3 DNA sequence: TGTGCCAGCAGCCAGGATCAGGACTACGAGCAGTACTTC.

The V gene is TRBV20-1, the J gene TRBJ1-1; D not resolved. This CDR3 contains 12 residues. The V end lost 2 bases, the J end lost 1 base, and 5 bases lay between the germline ends. Germline assignment: CDR1 DFQATT and CDR2 SNEGSKA (reference sequence). The CDR3 sequence: CSARRTNTEAFF. The CDR3 DNA sequence: TGCAGTGCTAGAAGGACGAACACTGAAGCTTTCTTT.

This clonotype was found many times. V gene TRBV20-1 combines with J gene TRBJ2-3; D ambiguous. Trimming took 8 bases from V and 2 from J, leaving 14 bases between them. This CDR3 comprises 13 residues. Germline values: CDR1 DFQATT, CDR2 SNEGSKA (reference sequence). The CDR3 region is CSSTINATDTQYF. The CDR3, as DNA: TGCAGTTCTACGATAAACGCCACAGATACGCAGTATTTT.

The sample holds many counts of this clonotype. The chain joins TRBV4-1 to TRBJ2-1; D may match TRBD1 or TRBD2 (5 bases each). CDR1 MGHRA and CDR2 YSYEKL come from the germline V gene. The CDR3 has 16 amino acids. V lost 3 bases and J lost 8, with 20 bases in between. The CDR3: CASSQRGPGRADEQFF. Written as DNA, the CDR3 is TGCGCCAGCAGCCAGAGGGGCCCGGGGCGCGCGGATGAGCAGTTCTTC.